This T cell receptor (beta chain) was sequenced during a study of OX40 agonist ivuxolimab in advanced cancers. On the study more broadly: Patients were treated with ivuxolimab, an agonistic anti-OX40 (CD134) antibody. Cohort: roughly 80% men, mean age approximately 66, aged roughly 23 to 79. People who had prior anti-PD-1, anti-PD-L1 or anti-CTLA-4 therapy could take part, and under 50% had some.

This clone is a singleton in its sample. What it binds is unknown. Trimming stripped 1 base from V and 7 bases from J, with 16 bases between. Germline assignment: CDR1 GTSNPN and CDR2 SVGIG (reference sequence). The CDR3 length is 15 residues. Profiled with immunoSEQ multiplex PCR; TCRdb holds only in-frame clones, not every one. The repertoire includes over 60,000 clones, 85% of them detected once, and roughly 4% sits in the top ten. Findings of the study overall: At doses 0.1 to 3.0 mg/kg, CD4+ and CD8+ clones expanded.

The source material was CD4+ or CD8+ T cells sorted from blood, sampled in a trial of the OX40 agonist ivuxolimab. The clonotype was recovered from an adult with an advanced solid tumor such as melanoma, head and neck, liver or kidney cancer. J is TRBJ1-4 and V is TRBV30, with a tentative D call TRBD1 (6 bases). CDR3 coding DNA: TGTGCCTGGAGTGCGTACCGGGGGCGAGGTGAAAAACTGTTTTTT. It translates to CAWSAYRGRGEKLFF.